One and the same sample provided the 24 T cell receptor beta chains below, sequenced in a study of PD-1 blockade in classical Hodgkin lymphoma. Clones were sequenced by immunoSEQ multiplex PCR, and TCRdb holds only the in-frame ones, with some missing. The sample lists around 42,000 clones; over 55% were seen once. All patients relapsed after autologous stem cell transplantation, and brentuximab vedotin exposure varied. The sample consisted of peripheral blood mononuclear cells (PBMCs), taken at baseline. The receptors stem from a human donor with classical Hodgkin lymphoma.

The rearrangement links TRBV9 to TRBJ1-4, with a tentative D call TRBD1 (5 bases). The CDR3 runs to 17 residues. V lost 0 bases and J lost 1, with 13 bases in between. Per germline, CDR1 SGDLS and CDR2 YYNGEE. The CDR3 DNA is TGTGCCAGCAGCGTAGACGGCGGGGGAGGAACTAATGAAAAACTGTTTTTT. This translates into CASSVDGGGGTNEKLFF.

This rearrangement joins TRBV14 to TRBJ2-1, with TRBD1 as a possible D gene (5 bases). Germline CDR1 reads SGHDN; CDR2 reads FVKESK. Trimming left V 5 bases short and J 10 bases short, with 12 bases between. This CDR3 has 12 amino acids. The CDR3 sequence: CASSKMGQEQFF. CDR3 bases: TGTGCCAGCAGCAAGATGGGGCAAGAGCAGTTCTTC.

The V and J genes are TRBV7-9 and TRBJ2-1, with D perhaps matching TRBD2 (6 bases). V was shortened by 5 bases and J by 5 bases, with 10 bases between the two germline ends. CDR1 is SEHNR and CDR2 is FQNEAQ in the germline V gene (reference sequence). The CDR3 consists of 13 residues. DNA of the CDR3: TGTGCCAGCAGCCTGTGGGGGGACAATGAGCAGTTCTTC. Translated, it gives CASSLWGDNEQFF.

The V call is TRBV7-6, the J call TRBJ2-5, with 8 bases identical to TRBD2. Germline V lookup: CDR1 SGHVS, CDR2 FNYEAQ. The CDR3 runs to 15 residues. V lost 5 bases and J lost 1; bases outside the gene matches: 6. CDR3 in amino acids: CASSQRGGLQETQYF. The CDR3, as DNA: TGTGCCAGCAGCCAACGCGGGGGGCTCCAAGAGACCCAGTACTTC.

This chain connects TRBV25-1 to TRBJ1-5; D is possibly TRBD1 (5 bases). This CDR3 contains 14 residues. CDR1 is MGHDK, CDR2 SYGVNS, per germline. V lost 2 bases, J lost 3 bases, and 8 bases lay in between. As DNA, the CDR3 is TGTGCCAGCAGTGAACTGGGGGACAATCAGCCCCAGCATTTT. Translation gives CASSELGDNQPQHF.

This clone has only a few counts. The chain has TRBV30 and TRBJ1-5, with no clear D. The germline V gene has CDR1 GTSNPN and CDR2 SVGIG (reference sequence). With 5 bases removed from V and 5 bases from J, the gap between germline ends came to 7 bases. The CDR3 runs 11 residues. Written as DNA, the CDR3 is TGTGCCTGGGGACCCCATCAGCCCCAGCATTTT. Its protein product is CAWGPHQPQHF.

The gene calls are TRBV6-4 and TRBJ2-2, with TRBD2 matching over 7 bases. CDR1 and CDR2 from the germline V gene are MRHNA and SNTAGT. V shed 3 bases, J shed 0 bases, and the junction held 4 bases outside the gene matches. The CDR3 runs 16 residues. This CDR3 is CASSELGLSNTGELFF. CDR3 DNA sequence: TGTGCCAGCAGTGAATTGGGACTATCGAACACCGGGGAGCTGTTTTTT.

The chain is built from TRBV6-4 and TRBJ2-1; 12 bases are a match to TRBD2. Germline V gene lookup returns CDR1 MRHNA and CDR2 SNTAGT. The CDR3 is 15 residues long. V shed 8 bases, J shed 9 bases, and the junction held 11 bases outside the gene matches. CDR3 in amino acids: CASRITSGRWGEQFF. CDR3 DNA: TGTGCCAGCCGGATTACTAGCGGGAGGTGGGGTGAGCAGTTCTTC.

The chain links TRBV11-2 to TRBJ1-2, with 8 nucleotides matching TRBD1. The CDR3 extends over 14 amino acids. The V gene end was trimmed by 1 base and the J gene end by 4 bases; junction bases not matched to a gene: 2. Germline-derived CDR1 and CDR2 are SGHAT and FQNNGV. In nucleotides, the CDR3 is TGTGCCAGCAGCTTAGGGACAGGGCTCTATGGCTACACCTTC. Protein sequence: CASSLGTGLYGYTF. The full variable domain, with the rest looked up from reference TRBV11-2 and TRBJ1-2, is EAGVAQSPRYKIIEKRQSVAFWCNPISGHATLYWYQQILGQGPKLLIQFQNNGVVDDSQLPKDRFSAERLKGVDSTLKIQPAKLEDSAVYLCASSLGTGLYGYTFGSGTRLTVV.

This clone was found a few times. The chain uses TRBV28 and TRBJ2-2; 9 bases map to TRBD1. The length of the CDR3 is 14 residues. Germline lookup yields CDR1 MDHEN and CDR2 SYDVKM. V was clipped by 4 bases and J by 5 bases; unmatched bases: 2. CDR3 protein: CASSYRGRTGELFF. CDR3 DNA sequence: TGTGCCAGCAGTTACAGGGGGCGTACCGGGGAGCTGTTTTTT.

The rearrangement uses TRBV18 and TRBJ2-7; 8 nucleotides align to TRBD1. The trim removed 2 bases at V and 3 bases at J, leaving 6 bases unmatched. CDR1 is KGHSH, CDR2 LQKENI, per germline. This CDR3 region has 15 residues. The CDR3 coding sequence is TGTGCCAGCTCACCAATCAGGGGGCGTTTCTACGAGCAGTACTTC. It codes for CASSPIRGRFYEQYF.

The rearrangement joins TRBV9 to TRBJ2-2; tentative D call: TRBD2 (5 bases). The germline V gene has CDR1 SGDLS and CDR2 YYNGEE. V lost 0 bases and J 5 bases, leaving 8 bases between the germline ends. CDR3 length: 14 amino acids. The DNA for the CDR3 is TGTGCCAGCAGCGTAGCCTCGGGAACCGGGGAGCTGTTTTTT. As protein: CASSVASGTGELFF.

The J gene is TRBJ1-2, the V gene TRBV6-6, with D perhaps TRBD1 (6 bases). V was cut by 7 bases and J by 4 bases, with 13 bases left in between. There are 13 residues in the CDR3. The germline V gene encodes CDR1 MNHNY and CDR2 SVGAGI (reference sequence). The CDR3 is CASNKGESYGYTF. The DNA of the CDR3 is TGTGCCAGCAACAAGGGGGAGAGCTATGGCTACACCTTC.

The chain is built from TRBV29-1 and TRBJ1-4; 8 bases are a match to TRBD1. Germline trimming cut 7 bases from V and 7 bases from J; bases unmatched to any gene: 5. This CDR3 spans 12 amino acids. The germline CDR1 and CDR2 sequences are SQVTM and ANQGSEA. CDR3 region: CSAGGAFEKLFF. Here the CDR3 DNA reads TGCAGCGCAGGGGGCGCTTTTGAAAAACTGTTTTTT.

The chain uses TRBV7-2 and TRBJ1-1, with D possibly TRBD1 on 5 matching bases. V was clipped by 1 base and J by 0 bases, with 9 bases between them. This CDR3 is built from 15 residues. Germline V gene data show CDR1 as SGHTA and CDR2 as FQGNSA. CDR3 bases: TGTGCCAGCAGCTTAGTTGGGGCACTGAACACTGAAGCTTTCTTT. Protein sequence: CASSLVGALNTEAFF.

The V call is TRBV7-9, the J call TRBJ2-7; D is unresolved. The CDR3 loop spans 16 amino acids. CDR1 and CDR2 (germline): SEHNR, FQNEAQ (reference sequence). V gave up 1 base and J gave up 1 base, with 14 bases separating them. CDR3 sequence: CASSLVVSLSSYEQYF. The CDR3 DNA follows: TGTGCCAGCAGCTTAGTTGTCTCTCTCTCATCCTACGAGCAGTACTTC.

This chain links TRBV7-2 with TRBJ2-7; D is uncertain. This CDR3 spans 11 amino acids. CDR1 and CDR2 (germline): SGHTA, FQGNSA. V lost 3 bases and J lost 2, with 2 bases in between. CDR3: CASSFPYEQYF. The CDR3 DNA reads TGTGCCAGCAGCTTTCCCTACGAGCAGTACTTC.

The chain recombines TRBV30 with TRBJ2-1; D remains unclear. Germline CDR1 and CDR2: GTSNPN and SVGIG (reference sequence). The CDR3 sequence is 10 residues long. V was trimmed by 4 bases and J by 8 bases, leaving 6 bases between them. The CDR3 bases are TGTGCCTGGATTGGGGATGAGCAGTTCTTC. Its protein is CAWIGDEQFF. Full variable domain (rest looked up from reference TRBV30 and TRBJ2-1): SQTIHQWPATLVQPVGSPLSLECTVEGTSNPNLYWYRQAAGRGLQLLFYSVGIGQISSEVPQNLSASRPQDRQFILSSKKLLLSDSGFYLCAWIGDEQFFGPGTRLTVL.

The V gene is TRBV29-1, the J gene TRBJ2-6; no clear D. The germline V and J ends were trimmed by 5 bases and 0 bases, with 5 bases remaining between them. This CDR3 comprises 13 residues. Germline V gives CDR1 SQVTM, CDR2 ANQGSEA. The CDR3 bases are TGCAGCGTTTGGGACTCTGGGGCCAACGTCCTGACTTTC. Translating gives CSVWDSGANVLTF.

This clone was seen just once. The V gene is TRBV30, the J gene TRBJ2-3, with D possibly matching TRBD1 (6 bases). V was trimmed by 7 bases and J by 10 bases, leaving 15 bases between them. The CDR3 loop spans 11 amino acids. The germline V gene has CDR1 GTSNPN and CDR2 SVGIG (reference sequence). CDR3 protein: CASLQGVAQYF. The CDR3 DNA reads TGTGCCTCGTTACAGGGCGTTGCGCAGTATTTT.

The J gene is TRBJ1-1, the V gene TRBV27; D not resolved. Germline lookup yields CDR1 MNHEY and CDR2 SMNVEV (reference sequence). The ends were cut back, 6 bases at V and 0 bases at J, with 8 bases in the middle. This CDR3 has 13 amino acids. CDR3 coding DNA: TGTGCCAGCAGGGCCTTCATGAACACTGAAGCTTTCTTT. The encoded protein is CASRAFMNTEAFF.

This chain joins TRBV5-4 and TRBJ2-2; 7 bases map to TRBD1. From germline, CDR1 is SGHNT and CDR2 YYREEE (reference sequence). This CDR3 has 18 residues. V dropped 4 bases and J dropped 7; count of bases not matched to a gene: 19. The CDR3 protein is CASSPGSFNRGLNGELFF. As DNA, the CDR3 is TGTGCCAGCAGCCCCGGATCCTTTAACAGGGGTCTAAACGGGGAGCTGTTTTTT.

The chain couples TRBV28 to TRBJ2-1; 8 bases align to TRBD2. V dropped 7 bases and J dropped 6; count of bases not matched to a gene: 8. CDR1 is MDHEN, CDR2 SYDVKM, per germline. The CDR3 loop spans 14 amino acids. The DNA of the CDR3 is TGTGCCAGCATAAGGTCGGGAGGGCCCAATGAGCAGTTCTTC. Translating it yields CASIRSGGPNEQFF. Full variable domain (outside the CDR3, taken from reference TRBV28 and TRBJ2-1): DVKVTQSSRYLVKRTGEKVFLECVQDMDHENMFWYRQDPGLGLRLIYFSYDVKMKEKGDIPEGYSVSREKKERFSLILESASTNQTSMYLCASIRSGGPNEQFFGPGTRLTVL.

The chain employs TRBV18 and TRBJ2-5; D not resolved. Germline assignment: CDR1 KGHSH and CDR2 LQKENI. Trimming left V 4 bases short and J 3 bases short, with 9 bases between. This CDR3 is 13 amino acids long. As DNA, the CDR3 is TGTGCCAGCTCACGGTTCAAGGAAGAGACCCAGTACTTC. This translates into CASSRFKEETQYF.